This T cell receptor beta chain was found in a study of OX40 agonist ivuxolimab in advanced cancers. Study-level information: In this trial design, patients received ivuxolimab intravenously at 0.01 to 10 mg/kg every 2 weeks. Eligibility rules accepted prior anti-PD-1, anti-PD-L1 or anti-CTLA-4 therapy, and 35% to 40% had some. Three patients responded partially, comprising one with hepatocellular carcinoma and two with cutaneous melanoma. Dose-escalation subjects each had hepatocellular carcinoma, melanoma, renal cell or head and neck cancer.

Deletions cut 5 bases from V and 0 bases from J, with 4 bases between. This CDR3 is 12 amino acids long. Germline V gene sequence: CDR1 PRHDT, CDR2 FYEKMQ (reference sequence). The assay was immunoSEQ multiplex PCR, and TCRdb's table has in-frame clones only and misses some. The data hold tens of thousands of clones, with about four fifths observed a single time. The receptor comes from an adult with an advanced solid tumor such as melanoma, head and neck, liver or kidney cancer. The sample in question was CD4+ or CD8+ T cells sorted from blood, obtained in a trial of the OX40 agonist ivuxolimab. The J gene is TRBJ1-2, the V gene TRBV13; no reliable D call. CDR3: CASSPANYGYTF. DNA for the CDR3: TGTGCCAGCAGCCCCGCTAACTATGGCTACACCTTC.